A selection of T cell receptor beta chains follows, all from one sample in a study of shared clonotypes between healthy human individuals. Data came from immunoSEQ multiplex PCR; TCRdb stores just in-frame clones and leaves some out. The sample includes about 1 million clones, about 75% seen only once; the top ten take around 1.5%. The sequencing sample was made of memory CD4+ T cells sorted from blood. These receptors originate from a man between 18 and 35 years old in good health. Both conserved end residues are part of each CDR3. The order of the fields is V gene, D gene, clone size, J gene, CDR3 protein, CDR3 DNA. D genes are given only for firm matches. Only part of the rows carry a size: once, few, many, or a class if the clone is expanded.

v_gene: TRBV6-1; d_gene: TRBD1; abundance: NA; j_gene: TRBJ1-4; CDR3aa: CASSDYRDRREKLFF; CDR3nt: TGTGCCAGCAGTGATTACCGGGACAGAAGAGAAAAACTGTTTTTT
v_gene: TRBV27; d_gene: NA; abundance: NA; j_gene: TRBJ2-7; CDR3aa: CASSRSSWSPEQYF; CDR3nt: TGTGCCAGCAGTAGGTCTAGCTGGTCTCCCGAGCAGTACTTC
v_gene: TRBV18; d_gene: NA; abundance: NA; j_gene: TRBJ2-6; CDR3aa: CASSPPMGDSGANVLTF; CDR3nt: TGTGCCAGCTCACCACCGATGGGTGACTCTGGGGCCAACGTCCTGACTTTC
v_gene: TRBV6-4; d_gene: NA; abundance: NA; j_gene: TRBJ1-2; CDR3aa: CASSDLGTYRYTF; CDR3nt: TGTGCCAGCAGTGATCTGGGGACCTATCGCTACACCTTC
v_gene: TRBV5-1; d_gene: NA; abundance: NA; j_gene: TRBJ2-5; CDR3aa: CASSFGSVLQETQYF; CDR3nt: TGCGCCAGCAGCTTCGGGTCAGTGTTACAAGAGACCCAGTACTTC
v_gene: TRBV28; d_gene: TRBD1; abundance: NA; j_gene: TRBJ2-6; CDR3aa: CASSLVGGQGAANVLTF; CDR3nt: TGTGCCAGCAGTTTAGTTGGGGGACAGGGGGCGGCCAACGTCCTGACTTTC
v_gene: TRBV9; d_gene: NA; abundance: NA; j_gene: TRBJ1-2; CDR3aa: CASSVAGVYGYTF; CDR3nt: TGTGCCAGCAGCGTGGCAGGGGTGTATGGCTACACCTTC
v_gene: TRBV6-6; d_gene: NA; abundance: NA; j_gene: TRBJ2-7; CDR3aa: CASSYGGHEQYF; CDR3nt: TGTGCCAGCAGTTACGGCGGACACGAGCAGTACTTC
v_gene: TRBV28; d_gene: TRBD1; abundance: NA; j_gene: TRBJ1-5; CDR3aa: CASRGQGGNQPQHF; CDR3nt: TGTGCCAGCAGGGGACAGGGGGGTAATCAGCCCCAGCATTTT
v_gene: TRBV6-6; d_gene: NA; abundance: NA; j_gene: TRBJ2-1; CDR3aa: CASSSRGPNEQFF; CDR3nt: TGTGCCAGCAGTTCCAGGGGTCCCAATGAGCAGTTCTTC
v_gene: TRBV29-1; d_gene: TRBD1; abundance: NA; j_gene: TRBJ1-5; CDR3aa: CSVLETGAGNQPQHF; CDR3nt: TGCAGCGTTCTAGAGACAGGGGCGGGCAATCAGCCCCAGCATTTT
v_gene: TRBV7-9; d_gene: NA; abundance: few; j_gene: TRBJ1-1; CDR3aa: CASSLSVNTEAFF; CDR3nt: TGTGCCAGCAGCTTATCAGTCAACACTGAAGCTTTCTTT
v_gene: TRBV6-1; d_gene: NA; abundance: NA; j_gene: TRBJ1-1; CDR3aa: CASSQQENTEAFF; CDR3nt: TGTGCCAGCAGTCAGCAGGAGAACACTGAAGCTTTCTTT
v_gene: TRBV5-4; d_gene: TRBD2; abundance: NA; j_gene: TRBJ2-7; CDR3aa: CASSSGGRTYEQYF; CDR3nt: TGTGCCAGCAGCTCCGGGGGGAGGACCTACGAGCAGTACTTC
v_gene: TRBV30; d_gene: TRBD1; abundance: once; j_gene: TRBJ1-2; CDR3aa: CALNRGEGYTF; CDR3nt: TGTGCCTTAAACAGGGGGGAAGGCTACACCTTC
v_gene: TRBV7-6; d_gene: TRBD2; abundance: once; j_gene: TRBJ2-7; CDR3aa: CASSPSGTVGYEQYF; CDR3nt: TGTGCCAGCAGCCCTAGCGGGACTGTCGGCTACGAGCAGTACTTC
v_gene: TRBV18; d_gene: NA; abundance: NA; j_gene: TRBJ1-1; CDR3aa: CASSPPAGRNEAFF; CDR3nt: TGTGCCAGCTCACCACCGGCAGGGAGGAATGAAGCTTTCTTT
v_gene: TRBV29-1; d_gene: NA; abundance: NA; j_gene: TRBJ1-6; CDR3aa: CSVQTGSSYNSPLHF; CDR3nt: TGCAGCGTTCAAACGGGTAGCTCCTATAATTCACCCCTCCACTTT
v_gene: TRBV6-5; d_gene: NA; abundance: NA; j_gene: TRBJ1-3; CDR3aa: CASSYSRQRNTIYF; CDR3nt: TGTGCCAGCAGTTACTCGCGGCAGAGAAACACCATATATTTT
v_gene: TRBV10-3; d_gene: TRBD2; abundance: NA; j_gene: TRBJ2-2; CDR3aa: CAIREPSGYTGELFF; CDR3nt: TGTGCCATCAGAGAACCTAGCGGATACACCGGGGAGCTGTTTTTT
v_gene: TRBV5-4; d_gene: NA; abundance: NA; j_gene: TRBJ1-1; CDR3aa: CASSLGPVNTEAFF; CDR3nt: TGTGCCAGCAGCTTGGGACCGGTGAACACTGAAGCTTTCTTT
v_gene: TRBV18; d_gene: NA; abundance: NA; j_gene: TRBJ2-6; CDR3aa: CASSPIVPSGANVLTF; CDR3nt: TGTGCCAGCTCACCAATCGTCCCATCTGGGGCCAACGTCCTGACTTTC
v_gene: TRBV6-5; d_gene: NA; abundance: NA; j_gene: TRBJ1-1; CDR3aa: CASSYSRGTEAFF; CDR3nt: TGTGCCAGCAGTTACTCGAGGGGAACTGAAGCTTTCTTT
v_gene: TRBV5-1; d_gene: NA; abundance: NA; j_gene: TRBJ2-7; CDR3aa: CASRPRQEVYEQYF; CDR3nt: TGCGCCAGCAGACCCCGACAGGAAGTCTACGAGCAGTACTTC
v_gene: TRBV2; d_gene: NA; abundance: few; j_gene: TRBJ2-1; CDR3aa: CASSGTSSYNEQFF; CDR3nt: TGTGCCAGCAGTGGGACCAGCTCCTACAATGAGCAGTTCTTC
v_gene: TRBV6-1; d_gene: TRBD1; abundance: NA; j_gene: TRBJ2-7; CDR3aa: CASNRQGFGEQYF; CDR3nt: TGTGCCAGCAATCGACAGGGGTTCGGCGAGCAGTACTTC
v_gene: TRBV18; d_gene: TRBD2; abundance: few; j_gene: TRBJ2-3; CDR3aa: CASSPPRPSGGSTQYF; CDR3nt: TGTGCCAGCTCACCACCGCGTCCTAGCGGGGGTAGTACGCAGTATTTT
v_gene: TRBV11-2; d_gene: NA; abundance: NA; j_gene: TRBJ2-1; CDR3aa: CASRRDYQYYNEQFF; CDR3nt: TGTGCCAGCAGACGAGACTACCAATATTACAATGAGCAGTTCTTC
v_gene: TRBV19; d_gene: TRBD2; abundance: NA; j_gene: TRBJ2-2; CDR3aa: CASSIQGLTAGNTGELFF; CDR3nt: TGTGCCAGTAGTATACAAGGTCTTACAGCGGGAAACACCGGGGAGCTGTTTTTT
v_gene: TRBV2; d_gene: NA; abundance: few; j_gene: TRBJ1-1; CDR3aa: CASSVGRVGTAFF; CDR3nt: TGTGCCAGCAGTGTCGGCCGTGTTGGAACGGCTTTCTTT
v_gene: TRBV5-6; d_gene: NA; abundance: NA; j_gene: TRBJ2-6; CDR3aa: CASSGNSGANVLTF; CDR3nt: TGTGCCAGCAGCGGGAACTCTGGGGCCAACGTCCTGACTTTC
v_gene: TRBV5-6; d_gene: NA; abundance: NA; j_gene: TRBJ2-5; CDR3aa: CASSSTGFQETQYF; CDR3nt: TGTGCCAGCAGCTCCACGGGTTTCCAAGAGACCCAGTACTTC
v_gene: TRBV10-3; d_gene: NA; abundance: NA; j_gene: TRBJ2-3; CDR3aa: CAISRDFPSTDTQYF; CDR3nt: TGTGCCATCAGCAGGGACTTTCCTAGCACAGATACGCAGTATTTT
v_gene: TRBV4-1; d_gene: NA; abundance: few; j_gene: TRBJ2-6; CDR3aa: CASSQDQQTSGANVLTF; CDR3nt: TGCGCCAGCAGCCAAGATCAGCAAACCTCTGGGGCCAACGTCCTGACTTTC
v_gene: TRBV11-3; d_gene: TRBD1; abundance: NA; j_gene: TRBJ2-1; CDR3aa: CASSHTGGEQFF; CDR3nt: TGTGCCAGCAGCCATACAGGGGGTGAGCAGTTCTTC
v_gene: TRBV7-2; d_gene: NA; abundance: few; j_gene: TRBJ2-7; CDR3aa: CASSLVGASYEQYF; CDR3nt: TGTGCCAGCAGCTTGGTGGGCGCGTCCTACGAGCAGTACTTC
v_gene: TRBV6-1; d_gene: TRBD1; abundance: NA; j_gene: TRBJ1-2; CDR3aa: CASSEQWAGGDGYTF; CDR3nt: TGTGCCAGCAGTGAACAATGGGCAGGGGGCGATGGCTACACCTTC
v_gene: TRBV6-1; d_gene: NA; abundance: NA; j_gene: TRBJ2-7; CDR3aa: CASSEEGGYEQYF; CDR3nt: TGTGCCAGCAGTGAAGAGGGCGGCTACGAGCAGTACTTC
v_gene: TRBV2; d_gene: TRBD1; abundance: once; j_gene: TRBJ2-1; CDR3aa: CASSEDRGDNEQFF; CDR3nt: TGTGCCAGCAGTGAGGACAGGGGGGACAATGAGCAGTTCTTC
v_gene: TRBV9; d_gene: NA; abundance: NA; j_gene: TRBJ2-2; CDR3aa: CASSPPGFGGELFF; CDR3nt: TGTGCCAGCAGCCCCCCCGGTTTCGGCGGGGAGCTGTTTTTT
v_gene: TRBV15; d_gene: NA; abundance: NA; j_gene: TRBJ2-3; CDR3aa: CATSRVTGLGTDTQYF; CDR3nt: TGTGCCACCAGCAGAGTCACGGGACTCGGCACAGATACGCAGTATTTT
v_gene: TRBV6-6; d_gene: NA; abundance: NA; j_gene: TRBJ1-3; CDR3aa: CASAKRTGNTIYF; CDR3nt: TGTGCCAGCGCTAAGAGGACGGGAAACACCATATATTTT
v_gene: TRBV9; d_gene: NA; abundance: NA; j_gene: TRBJ2-7; CDR3aa: CASSVDPNRGNNEQYF; CDR3nt: TGTGCCAGCAGCGTAGACCCGAATCGGGGGAACAACGAGCAGTACTTC
v_gene: TRBV19; d_gene: TRBD1; abundance: NA; j_gene: TRBJ1-1; CDR3aa: CASSIEAKQGTTEAFF; CDR3nt: TGTGCCAGTAGTATTGAGGCAAAACAGGGGACAACTGAAGCTTTCTTT